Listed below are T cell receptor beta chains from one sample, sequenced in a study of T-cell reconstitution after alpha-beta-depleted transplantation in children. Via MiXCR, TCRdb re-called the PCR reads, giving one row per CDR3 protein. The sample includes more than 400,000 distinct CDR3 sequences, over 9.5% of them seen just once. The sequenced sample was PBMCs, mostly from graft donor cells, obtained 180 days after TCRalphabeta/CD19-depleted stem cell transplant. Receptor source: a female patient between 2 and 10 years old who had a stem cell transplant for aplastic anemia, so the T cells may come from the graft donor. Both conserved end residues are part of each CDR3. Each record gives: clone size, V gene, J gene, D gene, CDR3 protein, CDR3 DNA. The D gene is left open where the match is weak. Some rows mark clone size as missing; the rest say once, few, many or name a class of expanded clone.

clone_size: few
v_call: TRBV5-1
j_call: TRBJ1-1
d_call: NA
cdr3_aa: CASSLFSGAGTEAFF
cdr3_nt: TGCGCCAGCAGCTTGTTTTCAGGGGCGGGCACTGAAGCTTTCTTT

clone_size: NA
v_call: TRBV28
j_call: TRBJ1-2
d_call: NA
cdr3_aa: CASSTWTAGYTF
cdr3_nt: TGTGCCAGCAGTACGTGGACAGCGGGCTACACCTTC

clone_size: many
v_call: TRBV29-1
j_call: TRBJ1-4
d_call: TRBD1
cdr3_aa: CSVGEDRGVEKLFF
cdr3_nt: TGCAGCGTTGGAGAAGACAGGGGTGTTGAAAAACTGTTTTTT

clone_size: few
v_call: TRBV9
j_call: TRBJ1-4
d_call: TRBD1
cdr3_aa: CASSPQGADLEKLFF
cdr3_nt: TGTGCCAGCAGCCCGCAGGGGGCGGATCTCGAAAAACTGTTTTTT

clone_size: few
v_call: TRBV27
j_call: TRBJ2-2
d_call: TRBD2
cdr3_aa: CASRTAGEGTGELFF
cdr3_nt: TGTGCCAGCCGAACGGCTGGGGAGGGCACCGGGGAGCTGTTTTTT

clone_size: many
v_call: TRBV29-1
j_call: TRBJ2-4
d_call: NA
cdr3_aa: CSAGIGRIENIQYF
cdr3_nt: TGCAGCGCGGGAATCGGGAGAATTGAAAACATTCAGTACTTC

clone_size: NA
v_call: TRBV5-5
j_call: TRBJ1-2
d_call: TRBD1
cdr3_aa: CASSPDREVSGYTF
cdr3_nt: TGTGCCAGCAGCCCGGACAGGGAAGTGAGTGGCTACACCTTC

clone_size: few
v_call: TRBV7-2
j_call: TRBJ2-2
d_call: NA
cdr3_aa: CASSLVPQNTGELFF
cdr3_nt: TGTGCCAGCAGCTTAGTGCCCCAGAACACCGGGGAGCTGTTTTTT

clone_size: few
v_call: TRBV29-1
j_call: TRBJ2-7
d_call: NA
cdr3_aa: CSVEKGRSNGAYEQYF
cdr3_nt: TGCAGCGTTGAAAAAGGGCGGTCAAATGGAGCCTACGAGCAGTACTTC

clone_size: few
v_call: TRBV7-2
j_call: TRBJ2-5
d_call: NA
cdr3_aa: CASSNQTGLQETQYF
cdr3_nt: TGTGCCAGCAGCAACCAGACAGGACTCCAAGAGACCCAGTACTTC

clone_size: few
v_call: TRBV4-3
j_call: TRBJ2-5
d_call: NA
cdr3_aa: CASSQDRRGLADQETQYF
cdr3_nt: TGCGCCAGCAGCCAAGATCGGCGAGGGTTGGCCGATCAAGAGACCCAGTACTTC

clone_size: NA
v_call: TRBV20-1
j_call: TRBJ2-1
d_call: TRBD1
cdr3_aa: CSAGQGGLDEQFF
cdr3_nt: TGCAGTGCTGGACAGGGAGGTCTGGATGAGCAGTTCTTC

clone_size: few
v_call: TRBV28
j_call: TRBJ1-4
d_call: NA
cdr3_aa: CASSFYDRKNEKLFF
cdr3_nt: TGTGCCAGCAGTTTTTATGACAGGAAAAATGAAAAACTGTTTTTT

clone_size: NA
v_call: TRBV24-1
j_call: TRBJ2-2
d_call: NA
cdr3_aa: CATNDLSVRGQSLNTGELFF
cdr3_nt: TGTGCCACCAATGATTTGAGCGTTAGGGGACAATCCTTGAACACCGGGGAGCTGTTTTTT

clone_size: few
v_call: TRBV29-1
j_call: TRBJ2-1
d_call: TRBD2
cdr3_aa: CSVSLSSGRALFLYNEQFF
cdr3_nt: TGCAGCGTGTCGTTATCTAGCGGGAGGGCCTTATTCCTCTACAATGAGCAGTTCTTC

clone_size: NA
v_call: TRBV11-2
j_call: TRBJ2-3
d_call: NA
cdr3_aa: CASSLHRGVLPSTDTQYF
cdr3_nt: TGTGCCAGCAGCTTACATCGCGGAGTTTTACCTAGCACAGATACGCAGTATTTT

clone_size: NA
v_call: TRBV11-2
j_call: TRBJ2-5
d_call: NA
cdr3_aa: CASSEVRRGETQYF
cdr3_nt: TGTGCCAGCAGCGAGGTACGGCGCGGAGAGACCCAGTACTTC

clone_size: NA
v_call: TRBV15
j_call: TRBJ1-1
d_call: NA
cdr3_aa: CATSRANRVNTEAFF
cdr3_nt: TGTGCCACCAGCAGAGCGAACAGGGTGAACACTGAAGCTTTCTTT

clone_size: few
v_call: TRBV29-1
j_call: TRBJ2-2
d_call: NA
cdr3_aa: CSVVQRPGTDLNTGELFF
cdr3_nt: TGCAGCGTAGTCCAGCGACCCGGGACCGACCTGAACACCGGGGAGCTGTTTTTT

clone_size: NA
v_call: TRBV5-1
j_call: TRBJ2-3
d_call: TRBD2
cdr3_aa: CASSSNLLAGVGYTQYF
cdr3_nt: TGCGCCAGCAGCTCTAACCTACTAGCGGGAGTTGGTTATACGCAGTATTTT

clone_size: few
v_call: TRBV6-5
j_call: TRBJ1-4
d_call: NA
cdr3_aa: CASSFRTVISGAEKLFF
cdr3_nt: TGTGCCAGCAGTTTTAGGACAGTTATCTCAGGTGCGGAAAAACTGTTTTTT

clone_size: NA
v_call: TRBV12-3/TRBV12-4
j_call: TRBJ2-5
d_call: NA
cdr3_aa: CASSLGYTSARGETQYF
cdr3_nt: TGTGCCAGCAGTTTAGGTTATACTAGCGCGAGGGGGGAGACCCAGTACTTC

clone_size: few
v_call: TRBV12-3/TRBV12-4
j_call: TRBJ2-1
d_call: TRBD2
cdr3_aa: CASSKGLAGLNYNEQFF
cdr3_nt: TGTGCCAGCAGTAAAGGACTAGCGGGACTTAACTACAATGAGCAGTTCTTC

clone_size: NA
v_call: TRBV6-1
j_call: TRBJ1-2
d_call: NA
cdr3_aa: CASSRLDGGRSGYTF
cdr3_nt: TGTGCCAGCAGCCGCCTCGACGGCGGAAGAAGTGGCTACACCTTC

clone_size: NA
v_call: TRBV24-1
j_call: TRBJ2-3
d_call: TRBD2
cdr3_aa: CATSDSRRSGRGPDTQYF
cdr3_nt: TGTGCCACCAGTGATTCCCGTCGTAGCGGGAGAGGCCCAGATACGCAGTATTTT

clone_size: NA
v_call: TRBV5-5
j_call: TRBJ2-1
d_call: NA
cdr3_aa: CASSLGAESSYNEQFF
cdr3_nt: TGTGCCAGCAGCTTGGGAGCGGAAAGCTCCTACAATGAGCAGTTCTTC

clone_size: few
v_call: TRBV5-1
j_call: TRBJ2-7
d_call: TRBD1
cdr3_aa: CASSLGTGSDYEQYF
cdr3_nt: TGCGCCAGCAGCTTGGGGACAGGGAGCGACTACGAGCAGTACTTC

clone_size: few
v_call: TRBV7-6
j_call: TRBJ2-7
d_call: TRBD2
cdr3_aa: CASSLELAGIYEQYF
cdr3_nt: TGTGCCAGCAGCTTAGAGCTAGCGGGCATCTACGAGCAGTACTTC

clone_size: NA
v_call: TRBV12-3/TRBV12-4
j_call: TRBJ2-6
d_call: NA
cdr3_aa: CTSSLAPTGSSGANVLTF
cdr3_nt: TGTACCAGCAGTTTAGCGCCGACAGGAAGCTCTGGGGCCAACGTCCTGACTTTC

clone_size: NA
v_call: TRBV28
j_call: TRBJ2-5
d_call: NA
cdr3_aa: CASSLGGRTGQETQYF
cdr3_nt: TGTGCCAGCAGTTTGGGGGGCAGGACCGGCCAAGAGACCCAGTACTTC

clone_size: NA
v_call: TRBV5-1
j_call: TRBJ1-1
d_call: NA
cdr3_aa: CASSLLPTNSIFNTEAFF
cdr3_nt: TGCGCCAGCAGCTTGTTGCCCACTAACTCAATCTTTAACACTGAAGCTTTCTTT

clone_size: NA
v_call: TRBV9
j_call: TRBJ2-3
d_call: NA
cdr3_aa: CASSVAPLTDTQYF
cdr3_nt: TGTGCCAGCAGCGTAGCCCCCCTGACAGATACGCAGTATTTT

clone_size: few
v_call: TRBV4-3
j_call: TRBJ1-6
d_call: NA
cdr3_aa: CASSQGGGNSPLHF
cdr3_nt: TGCGCCAGCAGCCAAGGCGGGGGGAATTCACCCCTCCACTTT

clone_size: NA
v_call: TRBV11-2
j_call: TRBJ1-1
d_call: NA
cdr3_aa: CASSHGYMWGSGSNTEAFF
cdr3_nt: TGTGCCAGCAGCCATGGATACATGTGGGGTTCCGGGTCGAACACTGAAGCTTTCTTT

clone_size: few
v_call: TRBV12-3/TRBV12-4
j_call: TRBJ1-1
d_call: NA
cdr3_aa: CASRFTENTEAFF
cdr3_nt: TGTGCCAGCAGATTTACAGAGAACACTGAAGCTTTCTTT

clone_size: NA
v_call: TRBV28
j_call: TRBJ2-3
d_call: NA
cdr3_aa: CASTRSGPRPSQYF
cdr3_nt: TGTGCCAGCACCAGATCCGGCCCTCGTCCCTCGCAGTATTTT

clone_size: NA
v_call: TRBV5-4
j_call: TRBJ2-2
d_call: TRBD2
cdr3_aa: CASSLGGGVSTGELFF
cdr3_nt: TGTGCCAGCAGCTTGGGGGGGGGAGTCTCCACCGGGGAGCTGTTTTTT

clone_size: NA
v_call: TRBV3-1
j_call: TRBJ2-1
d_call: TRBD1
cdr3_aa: CASSFGQGAKPQFF
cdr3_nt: TGTGCCAGCAGCTTCGGACAGGGGGCGAAACCGCAGTTCTTC

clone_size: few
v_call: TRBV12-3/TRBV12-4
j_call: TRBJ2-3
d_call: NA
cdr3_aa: CASSFSEVVGTDTQYF
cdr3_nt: TGTGCCAGCAGTTTTTCGGAGGTTGTGGGTACAGATACGCAGTATTTT

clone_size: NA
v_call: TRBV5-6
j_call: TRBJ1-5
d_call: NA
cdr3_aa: CASSSTGYGNQPQHF
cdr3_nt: TGTGCCAGCAGCTCAACAGGGTACGGCAATCAGCCCCAGCATTTT

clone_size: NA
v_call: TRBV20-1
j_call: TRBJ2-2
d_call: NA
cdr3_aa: CSARGLMNTGELFF
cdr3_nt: TGCAGTGCTAGGGGGCTTATGAACACCGGGGAGCTGTTTTTT

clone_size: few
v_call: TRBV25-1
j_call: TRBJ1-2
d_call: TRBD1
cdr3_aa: CASSGTDGNYGYTF
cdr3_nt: TGTGCCAGCAGCGGGACAGATGGTAACTATGGCTACACCTTC

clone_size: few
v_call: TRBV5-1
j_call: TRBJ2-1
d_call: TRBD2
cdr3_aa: CASTAGGGRGQFF
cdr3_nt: TGCGCCAGCACTGCGGGAGGGGGCCGCGGGCAGTTCTTC

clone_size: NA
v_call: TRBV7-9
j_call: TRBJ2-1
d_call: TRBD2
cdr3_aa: CASPNDLAGVNEQFF
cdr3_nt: TGTGCCAGCCCGAACGACCTAGCGGGAGTTAATGAGCAGTTCTTC

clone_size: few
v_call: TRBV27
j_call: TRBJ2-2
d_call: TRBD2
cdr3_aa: CASTPWVAGDGTGELFF
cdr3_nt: TGTGCCAGCACCCCTTGGGTAGCGGGAGATGGAACCGGGGAGCTGTTTTTT

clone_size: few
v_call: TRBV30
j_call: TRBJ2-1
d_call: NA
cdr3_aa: CAWSRDGYNEQFF
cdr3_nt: TGTGCCTGGAGCCGGGACGGCTACAATGAGCAGTTCTTC

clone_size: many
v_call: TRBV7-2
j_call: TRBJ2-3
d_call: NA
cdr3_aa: CASSLRNTDTQYF
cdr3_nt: TGTGCCAGCAGCTTAAGGAACACAGATACGCAGTATTTT

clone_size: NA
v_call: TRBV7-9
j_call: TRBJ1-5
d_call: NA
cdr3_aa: CASSHLDSQPQHF
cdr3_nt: TGTGCCAGCAGCCACCTCGACAGTCAGCCCCAGCATTTT

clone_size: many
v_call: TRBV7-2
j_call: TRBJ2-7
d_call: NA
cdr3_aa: CASSLIGGSNSYEQYF
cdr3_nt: TGTGCCAGCAGCTTAATAGGCGGCAGTAACTCCTACGAGCAGTACTTC

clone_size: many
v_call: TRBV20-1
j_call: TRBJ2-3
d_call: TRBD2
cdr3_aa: CSARRGGLRTDTQYF
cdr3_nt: TGCAGTGCCCGGAGGGGAGGGTTACGCACAGATACGCAGTATTTT

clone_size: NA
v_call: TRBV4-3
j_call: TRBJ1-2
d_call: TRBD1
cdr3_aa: CASSRRQGVNYGYTF
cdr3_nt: TGCGCCAGCAGCCGTCGGCAGGGGGTAAACTATGGCTACACCTTC

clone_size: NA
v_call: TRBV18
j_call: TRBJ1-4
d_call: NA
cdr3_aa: CASSQGASNEKLFF
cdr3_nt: TGTGCCAGCTCACAAGGAGCCTCTAATGAAAAACTGTTTTTT

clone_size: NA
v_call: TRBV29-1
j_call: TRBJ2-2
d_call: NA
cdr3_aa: CSAGGGQNTGELFF
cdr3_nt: TGCAGCGCTGGAGGGGGACAGAACACCGGGGAGCTGTTTTTT

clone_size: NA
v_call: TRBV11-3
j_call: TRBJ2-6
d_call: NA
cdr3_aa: CASSFLSGLSGANVLTF
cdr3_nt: TGTGCCAGCAGCTTCCTCAGCGGGCTTTCTGGGGCCAACGTCCTGACTTTC

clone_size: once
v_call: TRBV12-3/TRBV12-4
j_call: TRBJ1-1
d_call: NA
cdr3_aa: CASSPPGRLNTEAFF
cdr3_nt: TGTGCCAGCAGTCCCCCGGGACGACTTAACACTGAAGCTTTCTTT

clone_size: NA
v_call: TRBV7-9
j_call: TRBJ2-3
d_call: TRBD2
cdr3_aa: CASSIPLAGLGTDTQYF
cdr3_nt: TGTGCCAGCAGCATCCCGTTAGCGGGCCTCGGCACAGATACGCAGTATTTT

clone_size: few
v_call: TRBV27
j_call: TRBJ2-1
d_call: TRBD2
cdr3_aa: CASTKSGPTSVNLHNEQFF
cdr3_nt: TGTGCCAGCACCAAAAGTGGGCCGACTAGCGTCAATCTCCATAATGAGCAGTTCTTC

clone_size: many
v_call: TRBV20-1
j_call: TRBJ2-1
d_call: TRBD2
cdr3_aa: CSATWTSGAYNEQFF
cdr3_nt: TGCAGTGCCACCTGGACTAGCGGGGCCTACAATGAGCAGTTCTTC

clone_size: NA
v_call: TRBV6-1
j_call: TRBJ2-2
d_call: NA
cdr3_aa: CASTRTGGASSGELFF
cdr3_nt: TGTGCCAGCACCCGAACCGGGGGCGCCTCCAGCGGGGAGCTGTTTTTT

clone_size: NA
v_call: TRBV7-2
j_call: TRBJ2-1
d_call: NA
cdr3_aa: CASSIQTYNEQFF
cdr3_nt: TGTGCCAGCAGCATACAGACCTACAATGAGCAGTTCTTC